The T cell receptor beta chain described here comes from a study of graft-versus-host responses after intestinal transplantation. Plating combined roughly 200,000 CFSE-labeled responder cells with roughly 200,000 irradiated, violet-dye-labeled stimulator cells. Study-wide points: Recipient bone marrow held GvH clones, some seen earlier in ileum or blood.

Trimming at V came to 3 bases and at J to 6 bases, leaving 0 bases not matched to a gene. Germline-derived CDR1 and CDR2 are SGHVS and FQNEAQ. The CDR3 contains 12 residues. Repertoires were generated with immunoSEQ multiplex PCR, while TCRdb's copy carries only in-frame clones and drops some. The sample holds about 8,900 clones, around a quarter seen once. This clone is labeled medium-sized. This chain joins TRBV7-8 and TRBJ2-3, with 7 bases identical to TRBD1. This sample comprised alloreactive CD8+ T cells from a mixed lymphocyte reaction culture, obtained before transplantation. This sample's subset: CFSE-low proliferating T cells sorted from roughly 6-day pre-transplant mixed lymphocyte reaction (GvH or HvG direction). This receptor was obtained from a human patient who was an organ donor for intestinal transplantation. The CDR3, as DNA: TGTGCCAGCAGCTTGGACAGGGATACGCAGTATTTT. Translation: CASSLDRDTQYF.